This T cell receptor beta chain was identified during a study of T cell responses to AZD1222 COVID-19 vaccine. The CDR3 consists of 14 residues. V lost 6 bases, J lost 12 bases, and 18 bases lay in between. Germline V lookup: CDR1 LGHNT, CDR2 FRNRAP. TCRdb's copy holds only in-frame clones and misses some; the assay was immunoSEQ multiplex PCR. The sample lists 150,000 to 200,000 clones; over 90% were seen once. Points on this clone: Antigen specificity is unknown.

Study-level findings and limits: It was only a handful of AZD1222 recipients who were seropositive at baseline. Donors, mostly white British, included more females; clonal diversity was possibly underestimated.

This chain links TRBV12-5 with TRBJ1-6; a possible D gene is TRBD1 (5 bases). The input for sequencing was peripheral blood, taken on day 0 of AZD1222 vaccination. The sequence came from an adult in good health. The CDR3 region has the DNA TGTGCTAGTGGAGAGGGACCCCTGAGGGTACCCCTCCACTTT. Translation: CASGEGPLRVPLHF.